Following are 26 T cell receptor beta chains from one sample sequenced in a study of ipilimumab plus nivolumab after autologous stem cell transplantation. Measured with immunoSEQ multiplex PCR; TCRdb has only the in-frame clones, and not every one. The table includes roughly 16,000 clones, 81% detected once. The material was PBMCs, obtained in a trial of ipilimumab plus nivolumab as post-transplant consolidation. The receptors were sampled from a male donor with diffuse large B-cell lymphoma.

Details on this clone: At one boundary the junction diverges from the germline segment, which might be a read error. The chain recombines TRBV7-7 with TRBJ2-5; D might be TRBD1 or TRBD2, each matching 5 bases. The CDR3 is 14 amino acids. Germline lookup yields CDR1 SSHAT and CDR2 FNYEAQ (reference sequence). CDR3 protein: CASSLPGPQETQYF. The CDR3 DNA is TGTGCTAGCAGCTTACCGGGGCCACAAGAGACCCAGTACTTC. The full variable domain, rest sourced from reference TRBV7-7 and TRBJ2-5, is GAGVSQSPRYKVTKRGQDVTLRCDPISSHATLYWYQQALGQGPEFLTYFNYEAQPDKSGLPSDRFSAERPEGSISTLTIQRTEQRDSAMYRCASSLPGPQETQYFGPGTRLLVL.

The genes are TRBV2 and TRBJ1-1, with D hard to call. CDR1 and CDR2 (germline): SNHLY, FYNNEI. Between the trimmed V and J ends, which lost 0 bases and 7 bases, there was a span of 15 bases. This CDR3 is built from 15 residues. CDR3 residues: CASSEAQLGGLEAFF. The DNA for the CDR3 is TGTGCCAGCAGTGAAGCCCAGTTGGGTGGGCTTGAAGCTTTCTTT. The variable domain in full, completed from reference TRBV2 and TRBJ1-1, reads EPEVTQTPSHQVTQMGQEVILRCVPISNHLYFYWYRQILGQKVEFLVSFYNNEISEKSEIFDDQFSVERPDGSNFTLKIRSTKLEDSAMYFCASSEAQLGGLEAFFGQGTRLTVV.

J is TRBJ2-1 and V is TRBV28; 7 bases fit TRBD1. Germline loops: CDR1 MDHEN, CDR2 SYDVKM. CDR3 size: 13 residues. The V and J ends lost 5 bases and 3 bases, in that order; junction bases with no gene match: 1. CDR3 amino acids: CASSRDSYNEQFF. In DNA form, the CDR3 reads TGTGCCAGCAGTCGGGACAGCTACAATGAGCAGTTCTTC.

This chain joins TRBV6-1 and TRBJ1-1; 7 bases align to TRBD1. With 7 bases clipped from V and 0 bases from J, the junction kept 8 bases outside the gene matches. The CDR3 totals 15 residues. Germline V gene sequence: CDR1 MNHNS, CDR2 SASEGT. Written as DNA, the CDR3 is TGTGCCAGCAACCTAGACAGGGTGATGAACACTGAAGCTTTCTTT. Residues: CASNLDRVMNTEAFF.

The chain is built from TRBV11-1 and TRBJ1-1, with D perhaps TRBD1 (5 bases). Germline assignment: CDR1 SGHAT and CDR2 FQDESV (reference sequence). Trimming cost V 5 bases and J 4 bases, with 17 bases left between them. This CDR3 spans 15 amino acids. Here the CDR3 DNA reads TGTGCCAGCAGCCCCTTGGTAGGGGTGGGCACTGAAGCTTTCTTT. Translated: CASSPLVGVGTEAFF.

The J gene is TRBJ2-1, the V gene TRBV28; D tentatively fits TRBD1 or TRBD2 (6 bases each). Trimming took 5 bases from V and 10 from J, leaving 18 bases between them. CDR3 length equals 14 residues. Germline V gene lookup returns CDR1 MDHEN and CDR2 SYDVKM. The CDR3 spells CASSPPRGHGEQFF. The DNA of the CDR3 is TGTGCCAGCAGTCCCCCCCGGGGGCACGGCGAGCAGTTCTTC.

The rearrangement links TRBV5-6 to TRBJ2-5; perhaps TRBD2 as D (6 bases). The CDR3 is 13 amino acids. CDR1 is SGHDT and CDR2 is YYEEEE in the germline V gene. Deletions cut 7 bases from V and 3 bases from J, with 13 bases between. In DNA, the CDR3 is TGTGCCAGCTCACCCGGGGGAGAAGAGACCCAGTACTTC. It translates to CASSPGGEETQYF. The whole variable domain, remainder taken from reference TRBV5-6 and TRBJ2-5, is DAGVTQSPTHLIKTRGQQVTLRCSPKSGHDTVSWYQQALGQGPQFIFQYYEEEERQRGNFPDRFSGHQFPNYSSELNVNALLLGDSALYLCASSPGGEETQYFGPGTRLLVL.

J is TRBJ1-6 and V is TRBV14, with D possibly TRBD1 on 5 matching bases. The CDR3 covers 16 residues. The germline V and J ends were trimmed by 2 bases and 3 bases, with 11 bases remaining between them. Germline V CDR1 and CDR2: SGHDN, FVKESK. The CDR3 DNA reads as TGTGCCAGCAGCCAAAAGTCGGGGGGCTATAATTCACCCCTCCACTTT. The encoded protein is CASSQKSGGYNSPLHF.

The CDR3 sequence is CASGETGGLGYTF. Written as DNA, the CDR3 is TGTGCCAGCGGGGAGACAGGGGGCCTTGGCTACACCTTC. The chain combines TRBV25-1 with TRBJ1-2; 10 positions match TRBD1. The V and J ends lost 8 bases and 7 bases, in that order; junction bases with no gene match: 7. The length of the CDR3 is 13 residues. Looked up from germline, CDR1 is MGHDK and CDR2 is SYGVNS.

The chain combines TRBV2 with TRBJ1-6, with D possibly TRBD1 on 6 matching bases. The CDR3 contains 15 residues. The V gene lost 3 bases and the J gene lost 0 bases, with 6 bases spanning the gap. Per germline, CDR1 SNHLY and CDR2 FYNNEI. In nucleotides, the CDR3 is TGTGCCAGCAGTGAGGACAGCTCCTATAATTCACCCCTCCACTTT. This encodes CASSEDSSYNSPLHF.

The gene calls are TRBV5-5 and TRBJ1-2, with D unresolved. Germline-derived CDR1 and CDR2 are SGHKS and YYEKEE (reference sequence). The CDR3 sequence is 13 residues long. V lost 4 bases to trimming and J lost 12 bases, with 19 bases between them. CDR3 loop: CASSLASREADTF. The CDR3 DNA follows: TGTGCCAGCAGCCTGGCGTCAAGGGAGGCCGACACCTTC.

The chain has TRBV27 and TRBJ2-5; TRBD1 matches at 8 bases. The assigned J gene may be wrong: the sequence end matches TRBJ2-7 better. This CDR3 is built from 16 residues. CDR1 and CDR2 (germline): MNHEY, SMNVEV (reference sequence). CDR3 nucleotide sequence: TGTGCCAGCACCCCCGGGTCAGGACAGGGCTCCTACGAGCAGTACTTC. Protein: CASTPGSGQGSYEQYF.

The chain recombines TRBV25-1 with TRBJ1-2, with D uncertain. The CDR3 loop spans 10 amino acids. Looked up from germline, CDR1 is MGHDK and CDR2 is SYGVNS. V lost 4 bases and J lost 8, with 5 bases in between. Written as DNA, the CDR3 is TGTGCCAGCAGTGGAAACGGCTACACCTTC. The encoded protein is CASSGNGYTF.

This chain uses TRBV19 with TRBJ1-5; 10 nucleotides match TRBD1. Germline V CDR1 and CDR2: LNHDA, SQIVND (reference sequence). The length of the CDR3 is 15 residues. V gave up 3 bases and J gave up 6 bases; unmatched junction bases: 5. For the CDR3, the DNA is TGTGCCAGTAGTATTATGACAGGGGGCGGTCAGCCCCAGCATTTT. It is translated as CASSIMTGGGQPQHF.

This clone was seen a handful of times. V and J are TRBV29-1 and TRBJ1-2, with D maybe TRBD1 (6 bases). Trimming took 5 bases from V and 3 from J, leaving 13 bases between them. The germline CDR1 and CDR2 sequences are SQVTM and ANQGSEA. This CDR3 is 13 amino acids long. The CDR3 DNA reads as TGCAGCGTTAATAGAGGGGGGGACTATGGCTACACCTTC. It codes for CSVNRGGDYGYTF. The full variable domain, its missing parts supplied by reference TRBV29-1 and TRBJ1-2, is SAVISQKPSRDICQRGTSLTIQCQVDSQVTMMFWYRQQPGQSLTLIATANQGSEATYESGFVIDKFPISRPNLTFSTLTVSNMSPEDSSIYLCSVNRGGDYGYTFGSGTRLTVV.

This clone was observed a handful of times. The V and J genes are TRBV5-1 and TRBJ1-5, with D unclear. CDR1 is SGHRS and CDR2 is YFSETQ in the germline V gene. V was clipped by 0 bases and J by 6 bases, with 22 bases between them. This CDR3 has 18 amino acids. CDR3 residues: CASSLEYGVVSISQPQHF. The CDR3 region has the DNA TGCGCCAGCAGCTTGGAGTACGGGGTAGTCAGTATAAGTCAGCCCCAGCATTTT.

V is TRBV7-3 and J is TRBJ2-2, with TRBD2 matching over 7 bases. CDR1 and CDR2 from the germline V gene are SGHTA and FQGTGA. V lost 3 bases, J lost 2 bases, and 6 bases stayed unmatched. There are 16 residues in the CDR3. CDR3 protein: CASSFVAGVNTGELFF. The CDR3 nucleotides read TGTGCCAGCAGCTTTGTCGCGGGGGTAAACACCGGGGAGCTGTTTTTT. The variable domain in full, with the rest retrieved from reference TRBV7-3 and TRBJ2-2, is GAGVSQTPSNKVTEKGKYVELRCDPISGHTALYWYRQSLGQGPEFLIYFQGTGAADDSGLPNDRFFAVRPEGSVSTLKIQRTERGDSAVYLCASSFVAGVNTGELFFGEGSRLTVL.

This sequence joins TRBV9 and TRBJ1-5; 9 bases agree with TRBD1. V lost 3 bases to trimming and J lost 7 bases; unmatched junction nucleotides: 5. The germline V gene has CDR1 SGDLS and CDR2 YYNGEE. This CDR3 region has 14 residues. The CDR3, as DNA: TGTGCCAGCAGCGCGGGACAGGGCGGACAGCCCCAGCATTTT. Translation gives CASSAGQGGQPQHF.

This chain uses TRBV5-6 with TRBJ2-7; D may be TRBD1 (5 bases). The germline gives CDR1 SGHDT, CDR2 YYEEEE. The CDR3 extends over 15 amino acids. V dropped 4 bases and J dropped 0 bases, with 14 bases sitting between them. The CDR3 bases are TGTGCCAGCAGCCCTCTTAGACAGAGCTCCTACGAGCAGTACTTC. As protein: CASSPLRQSSYEQYF.

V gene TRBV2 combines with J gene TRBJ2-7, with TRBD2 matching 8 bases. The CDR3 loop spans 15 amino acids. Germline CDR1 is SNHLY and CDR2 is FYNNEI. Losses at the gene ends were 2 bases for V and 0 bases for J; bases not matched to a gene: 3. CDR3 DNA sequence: TGTGCCAGCAGTGAAATAGCGGGGAGCTCCTACGAGCAGTACTTC. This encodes CASSEIAGSSYEQYF. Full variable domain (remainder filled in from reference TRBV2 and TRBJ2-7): EPEVTQTPSHQVTQMGQEVILRCVPISNHLYFYWYRQILGQKVEFLVSFYNNEISEKSEIFDDQFSVERPDGSNFTLKIRSTKLEDSAMYFCASSEIAGSSYEQYFGPGTRLTVT.

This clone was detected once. DNA for the CDR3: TGTGCCTGGAGAGCGGGAGGCCCGGGAGAAAAACTGTTTTTT. This encodes CAWRAGGPGEKLFF. The V gene is TRBV30, the J gene TRBJ1-4; D unresolved. V shed 3 bases and J shed 8 bases, with 16 bases lying between them. The CDR3 runs 14 residues. Germline CDR1 GTSNPN, CDR2 SVGIG (reference sequence).

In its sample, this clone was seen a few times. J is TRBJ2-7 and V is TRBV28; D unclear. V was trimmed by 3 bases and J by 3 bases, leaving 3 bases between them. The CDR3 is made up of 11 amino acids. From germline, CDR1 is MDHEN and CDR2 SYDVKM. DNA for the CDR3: TGTGCCAGCAGTTTGGACTACGAGCAGTACTTC. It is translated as CASSLDYEQYF.

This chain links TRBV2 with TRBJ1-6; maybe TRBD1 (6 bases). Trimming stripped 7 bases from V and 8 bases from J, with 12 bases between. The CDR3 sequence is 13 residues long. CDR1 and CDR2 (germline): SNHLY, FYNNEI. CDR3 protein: CASTEQGYSPLHF. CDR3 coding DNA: TGTGCCAGCACCGAACAGGGATATTCACCCCTCCACTTT.

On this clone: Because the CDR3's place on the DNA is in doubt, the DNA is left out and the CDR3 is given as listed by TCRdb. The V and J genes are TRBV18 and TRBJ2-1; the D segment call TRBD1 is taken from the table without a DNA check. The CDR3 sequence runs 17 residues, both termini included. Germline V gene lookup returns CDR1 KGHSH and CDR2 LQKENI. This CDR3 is CASSRSGVMNFGNEQFF.

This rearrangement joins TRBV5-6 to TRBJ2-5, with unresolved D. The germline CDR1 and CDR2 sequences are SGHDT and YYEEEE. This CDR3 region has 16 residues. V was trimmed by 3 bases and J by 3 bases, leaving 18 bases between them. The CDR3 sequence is CASSSPVVGREETQYF. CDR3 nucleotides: TGTGCCAGCAGCTCTCCGGTCGTCGGTAGAGAAGAGACCCAGTACTTC.

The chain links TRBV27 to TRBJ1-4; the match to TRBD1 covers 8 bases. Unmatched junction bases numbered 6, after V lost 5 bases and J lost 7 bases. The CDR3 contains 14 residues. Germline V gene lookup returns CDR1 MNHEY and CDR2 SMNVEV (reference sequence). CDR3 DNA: TGTGCCAGCAGTAACAGGGGGGTCTTTGAAAAACTGTTTTTT. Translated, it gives CASSNRGVFEKLFF.